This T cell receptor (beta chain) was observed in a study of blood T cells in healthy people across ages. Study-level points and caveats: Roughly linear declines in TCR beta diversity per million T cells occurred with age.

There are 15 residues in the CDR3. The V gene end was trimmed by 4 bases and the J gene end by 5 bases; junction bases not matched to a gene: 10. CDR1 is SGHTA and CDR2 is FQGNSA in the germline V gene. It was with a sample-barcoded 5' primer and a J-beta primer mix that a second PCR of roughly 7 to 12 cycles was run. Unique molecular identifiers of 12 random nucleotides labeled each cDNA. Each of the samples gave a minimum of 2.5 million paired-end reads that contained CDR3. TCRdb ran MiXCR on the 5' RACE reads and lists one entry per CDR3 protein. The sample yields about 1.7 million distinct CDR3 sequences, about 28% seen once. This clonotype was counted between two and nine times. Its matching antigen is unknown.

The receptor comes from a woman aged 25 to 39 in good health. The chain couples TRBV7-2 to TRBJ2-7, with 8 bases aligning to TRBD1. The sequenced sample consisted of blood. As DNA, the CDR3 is TGTGCCAGCAGCTCGCGGACAGGGTTAAGGAACGAGCAGTACTTC. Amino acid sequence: CASSSRTGLRNEQYF.